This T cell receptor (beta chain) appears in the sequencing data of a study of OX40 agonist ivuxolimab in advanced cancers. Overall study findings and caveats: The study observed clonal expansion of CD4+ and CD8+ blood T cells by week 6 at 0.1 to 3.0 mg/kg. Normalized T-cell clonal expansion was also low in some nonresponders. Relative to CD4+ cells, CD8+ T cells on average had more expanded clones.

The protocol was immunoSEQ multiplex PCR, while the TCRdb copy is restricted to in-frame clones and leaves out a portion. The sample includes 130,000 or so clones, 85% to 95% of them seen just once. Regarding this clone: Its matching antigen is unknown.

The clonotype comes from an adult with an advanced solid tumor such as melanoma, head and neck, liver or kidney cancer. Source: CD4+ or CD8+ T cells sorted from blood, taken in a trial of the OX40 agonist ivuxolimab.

CDR3 region: CASSQVQIRDSQETQYF. The CDR3, as DNA: TGTGCCAGCAGCCAGGTTCAAATCCGGGACAGTCAAGAGACCCAGTACTTC. The genes are TRBV7-9 and TRBJ2-5, with TRBD1 matching over 7 bases. This CDR3 spans 17 amino acids. Germline CDR1 is SEHNR and CDR2 is FQNEAQ (reference sequence). The V segment lost 5 bases and the J segment 2 bases; nucleotides outside the gene matches: 14.